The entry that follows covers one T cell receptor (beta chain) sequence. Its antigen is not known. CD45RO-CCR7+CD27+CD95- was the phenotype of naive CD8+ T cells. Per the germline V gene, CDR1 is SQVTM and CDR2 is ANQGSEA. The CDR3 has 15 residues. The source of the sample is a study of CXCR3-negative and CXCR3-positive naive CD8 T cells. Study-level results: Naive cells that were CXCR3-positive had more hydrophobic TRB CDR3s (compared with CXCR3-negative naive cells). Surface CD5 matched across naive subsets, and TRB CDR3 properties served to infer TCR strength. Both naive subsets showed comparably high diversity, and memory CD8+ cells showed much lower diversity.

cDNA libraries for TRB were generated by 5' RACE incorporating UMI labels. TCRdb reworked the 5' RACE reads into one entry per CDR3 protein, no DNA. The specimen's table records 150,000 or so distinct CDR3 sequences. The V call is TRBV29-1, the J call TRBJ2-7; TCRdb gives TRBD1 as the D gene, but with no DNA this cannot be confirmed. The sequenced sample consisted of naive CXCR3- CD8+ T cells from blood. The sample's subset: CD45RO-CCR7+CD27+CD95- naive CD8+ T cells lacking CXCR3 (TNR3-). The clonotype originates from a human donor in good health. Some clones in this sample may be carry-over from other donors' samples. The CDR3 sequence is CSVEEVRQGSYEQYF.